Below are 23 T cell receptor beta chains sequenced from a single sample in a study of tumor-infiltrating lymphocytes in primary liver carcinoma. Using a constant-region primer together with ProtoScript II reverse transcriptase, TCR beta cDNA was made from approximately 500 ng of total RNA. A slightly modified ARM-PCR protocol with three nested multiplex PCR rounds produced these TCR beta libraries. The first two PCR rounds used TRBV1-TRBV30 primers with a Cbeta primer, 10 cycles each. TCRdb processed the multiplex PCR reads anew with MiXCR; each CDR3 protein has one entry. The sample includes about 330,000 distinct CDR3 sequences, approximately 64% of them seen just once. Germline DNA was also extracted, with blood RNA taken from unsorted whole blood. Sequenced material: peripheral blood. Receptor source: a man aged 40-49 years with primary liver carcinoma and hepatitis B virus infection.

The chain recombines TRBV4-1 with TRBJ1-5; D is unresolved. V was pared by 0 bases and J by 5 bases, with 14 bases between. CDR1 is MGHRA, CDR2 YSYEKL, per germline. The CDR3 is 16 amino acids. CDR3 sequence (DNA): TGCGCCAGCAGCCAAGAATACAGCAGATCAGATCAGCCCCAGCATTTT. Its translation: CASSQEYSRSDQPQHF.

To note about this clonotype: This may come from a read error, since a much larger clone is one base off. The chain combines TRBV4-1 with TRBJ2-7; D might be TRBD1 (5 bases). Germline values: CDR1 MGHRA, CDR2 YSYEKL. Deletions cut 0 bases from V and 2 bases from J, with 14 bases between. This CDR3 has 16 residues. The CDR3 DNA follows: TGCGCCAGCAGCCAAGAATTAAGGGGTAGAACCTACGAGCAGTACTTC. This sequence encodes CASSQELRGRTYEQYF.

This clonotype was detected only a few times. The V call is TRBV4-1, the J call TRBJ2-3, with 8 positions matching TRBD1. There are 16 residues in the CDR3. Germline CDR1 reads MGHRA; CDR2 reads YSYEKL. V was pared by 5 bases and J by 1 base, with 8 bases of the junction left unmatched. This CDR3 is CASSFSGQVGTDTQYF. Here the CDR3 DNA reads TGCGCCAGCAGCTTCTCGGGACAGGTCGGCACAGATACGCAGTATTTT.

The gene calls are TRBV6-1 and TRBJ2-1, with 13 bases lining up with TRBD2. Germline values: CDR1 MNHNS, CDR2 SASEGT. The CDR3 sequence is 18 residues long. Losses at the gene ends were 3 bases for V and 5 bases for J; bases not matched to a gene: 10. CDR3 sequence reads: CASSDSSGLAGYNNEQFF. CDR3 sequence (DNA): TGTGCCAGCAGTGATTCCTCGGGACTAGCGGGATATAACAATGAGCAGTTCTTC.

At least ten counts were recorded for this clonotype. The CDR3 DNA is TGTGCCAGCAGATCGGGACAGCTGTATGGCTACACCTTC. Protein product: CASRSGQLYGYTF. The chain uses TRBV6-5 and TRBJ1-2; 7 bases are shared with TRBD1. The CDR3 extends over 13 amino acids. After removal of 6 bases from V and 5 bases from J, the junction contained 6 bases not matched to a gene. Germline CDR1 reads MNHEY; CDR2 reads SVGAGI.

The chain is built from TRBV11-1 and TRBJ2-7; D unclear. The CDR3 loop spans 11 amino acids. Germline-derived CDR1 and CDR2 are SGHAT and FQDESV (reference sequence). The V gene lost 4 bases and the J gene lost 10 bases, with 11 bases spanning the gap. The CDR3 region is CASSSKVYQYF. The DNA of the CDR3 is TGTGCCAGCAGCTCGAAAGTTTACCAGTACTTC.

Comments on this clonotype: The conserved phenylalanine or tryptophan normally closing the CDR3 is absent here, so this likely arose from a read error. No DNA is shown, since the ends of the CDR3 on it are uncertain; the CDR3 is the one TCRdb lists. The chain employs TRBV29-1 and TRBJ1-1; TRBD1 is taken as the D call from the table, unchecked against the DNA. Per germline, CDR1 SQVTM and CDR2 ANQGSEA. 15 amino acids form the CDR3, both terminal residues included. CDR3: CSVGPATTMNTEAFL.

For this clonotype: Germline is not matched at one junction end, which may reflect a read error. The chain uses TRBV12-3 or TRBV12-4 and TRBJ2-7; TRBD1 is a possible D gene (6 bases). There are 15 residues in the CDR3. The CDR3 reads CASSLEQGVGYEQCF. The CDR3 region has the DNA TGTGCCAGCAGTTTAGAACAGGGAGTGGGTTACGAGCAGTGCTTC.

This clonotype came up many times. The chain couples TRBV6-5 to TRBJ1-2, with 10 bases that match TRBD1. In germline, CDR1 is MNHEY, CDR2 SVGAGI. Germline trimming cut 4 bases from V and 4 bases from J; bases unmatched to any gene: 3. This CDR3 region has 14 residues. In nucleotides, the CDR3 is TGTGCCAGCAGTTCGGGACAGGGGTCCTATGGCTACACCTTC. Protein: CASSSGQGSYGYTF.

As concerns this clonotype: The junction and the germline gene differ at one end; a read error may be behind it. The chain is built from TRBV11-1 and TRBJ2-1; 7 bases agree with TRBD1. The CDR3 extends over 14 amino acids. The germline CDR1 and CDR2 sequences are SGHAT and FQDESV (reference sequence). CDR3 sequence reads: CTSSHRGQINEQFF. CDR3 sequence (DNA): TGTACCAGCAGCCACAGGGGTCAGATCAATGAGCAGTTCTTC.

Note on this clonotype: Being one base from a much bigger clone, this may be a read error. V is TRBV6-2 or TRBV6-3 and J is TRBJ2-7; D might be TRBD1 (5 bases). This CDR3 is built from 14 residues. Per the germline V gene, CDR1 is MNHEY and CDR2 is SVGEGT. CDR3 region: CSSSYQGSHYEQYF. The CDR3 DNA is TGTTCCAGCAGTTACCAGGGCAGTCACTACGAGCAGTACTTC.

This clonotype was recorded only once. The junction differs from germline at one of its ends, possibly a read error. The chain is built from TRBV11-2 and TRBJ2-3; TRBD2 aligns across 16 bases. The CDR3 sequence is 20 residues long. CDR1 SGHAT and CDR2 FQNNGV come from the germline V gene. The CDR3 here is CVSSLSWGTSGRASTDAQYF. CDR3 nucleotide sequence: TGTGTCAGCAGCCTATCCTGGGGGACTAGCGGGAGGGCTAGCACAGATGCGCAGTATTTT.

By frequency in the sample, this clonotype is medium-sized. This chain uses TRBV11-2 with TRBJ1-1, with D possibly being TRBD1 (6 bases). Germline lookup yields CDR1 SGHAT and CDR2 FQNNGV. The CDR3 contains 13 residues. The germline V and J ends were trimmed by 3 bases and 3 bases, with 8 bases remaining between them. CDR3 sequence reads: CASSFNRDTEAFF. CDR3 sequence (DNA): TGTGCCAGCAGCTTCAACAGGGACACTGAAGCTTTCTTT.

The CDR3 here is CASNRRGLENQPQHF. Here the CDR3 DNA reads TGTGCCAGCAATCGGAGGGGACTCGAGAATCAGCCCCAGCATTTT. This sequence joins TRBV28 and TRBJ1-5; tentatively, D is TRBD1 (5 bases). Germline V lookup: CDR1 MDHEN, CDR2 SYDVKM. V shed 7 bases and J shed 4 bases, with 17 bases lying between them. The CDR3 consists of 15 residues.

This clonotype appeared many times. This chain connects TRBV14 to TRBJ1-1, with unresolved D. The V and J ends lost 4 bases and 0 bases respectively, with 9 bases between them. The CDR3 extends over 14 amino acids. Germline V gene data show CDR1 as SGHDN and CDR2 as FVKESK. Here the CDR3 reads CASSPLLMNTEAFF. The CDR3 nucleotides read TGTGCCAGCAGCCCCCTTCTCATGAACACTGAAGCTTTCTTT.

This clonotype turned up a few times. The chain combines TRBV6-2 or TRBV6-3 with TRBJ2-3; 9 bases map to TRBD1. The V gene end was trimmed by 10 bases and the J gene end by 1 base; junction bases not matched to a gene: 3. This CDR3 comprises 13 residues. CDR1 and CDR2 from the germline V gene are MNHEY and SVGEGT. The CDR3 nucleotides read TGTGCCACCACAGGGGGCGGCACAGATACGCAGTATTTT. Amino acids: CATTGGGTDTQYF.

For this clonotype: Relative to the germline gene, one junction end is altered; a read error may explain this. The chain is built from TRBV6-5 and TRBJ2-3, with D unclear. The CDR3 runs to 13 residues. Germline V CDR1 and CDR2: MNHEY, SVGAGI. The DNA for the CDR3 is TGTGCCAGCAGCTCCACCCGGAGAGATACGCGGTATTTT. Translation: CASSSTRRDTRYF.

This clonotype was detected many times. The chain uses TRBV11-2 and TRBJ1-2; a weak D match, TRBD1 (5 bases). V shed 3 bases and J shed 2 bases, with 10 bases lying between them. Germline V lookup: CDR1 SGHAT, CDR2 FQNNGV. This CDR3 contains 14 residues. Here the CDR3 DNA reads TGTGCCAGCAGCTTCAAAGACAGAAACTATGGCTACACCTTC. Translated: CASSFKDRNYGYTF.

This clonotype was counted once. This sequence may be a read error, since a much larger clone differs from it by one base. This chain connects TRBV6-2 or TRBV6-3 to TRBJ1-1; a possible D gene is TRBD1 (6 bases). Per the germline V gene, CDR1 is MNHEY and CDR2 is SVGEGT. Trimming took off 6 bases at V and 4 bases at J, with 15 bases between the two ends. The CDR3 length is 14 residues. In DNA form, the CDR3 reads TGTGCCAGCAGGAAGGGGGGGCCAAGCACTGAAGCTTTCTTT. Encoded protein: CASRKGGPSTEAFF.

As for this clonotype: A much larger clone differs from this one at a single base, so this may be a read error. The V and J genes are TRBV6-6 and TRBJ2-3, with 13 bases identical to TRBD2. The V gene's germline CDR1 is MNHNY and CDR2 SVGAGI (reference sequence). This CDR3 contains 17 residues. The CDR3 coding sequence is TGTACCAGCAGTTTTGGGGGGGGACTAGCGGGAACAGATACGCAGTATTTT. Translation: CTSSFGGGLAGTDTQYF.

A remark on this clonotype: One end of the junction varies from germline; a read error may be responsible. This sequence joins TRBV5-1 and TRBJ1-2; TRBD1 might be the D (5 bases). Germline V gives CDR1 SGHRS, CDR2 YFSETQ. This CDR3 spans 14 amino acids. CDR3 amino acids: CANSLGPTSLGYTF. The CDR3 DNA reads TGCGCCAACAGCTTGGGACCCACTTCTTTGGGCTACACCTTC.

With regard to this clonotype: This clone may be a read error of a much larger clone one base away. V gene TRBV4-3 combines with J gene TRBJ2-4; D is uncertain. The CDR3 is made up of 13 amino acids. The V and J ends lost 2 bases and 7 bases respectively, with 9 bases between them. CDR1 LGHNA and CDR2 YSLEER come from the germline V gene. CDR3 loop: CASSQHVFNIQYF. In DNA form, the CDR3 reads TGCGCCAGCAGCCAACATGTATTTAACATTCAGTACTTC.

This clonotype was observed a single time. This chain connects TRBV24-1 to TRBJ1-5; D is perhaps TRBD1 (5 bases). The germline V gene encodes CDR1 KGHDR and CDR2 SFDVKD. Deletions cut 1 base from V and 0 bases from J, with 12 bases between. The CDR3 is 17 residues long. The CDR3 bases are TGTGCCACCAGTGATTTTAGGGGCCTTGATAGCAATCAGCCCCAGCATTTT. Its protein is CATSDFRGLDSNQPQHF.